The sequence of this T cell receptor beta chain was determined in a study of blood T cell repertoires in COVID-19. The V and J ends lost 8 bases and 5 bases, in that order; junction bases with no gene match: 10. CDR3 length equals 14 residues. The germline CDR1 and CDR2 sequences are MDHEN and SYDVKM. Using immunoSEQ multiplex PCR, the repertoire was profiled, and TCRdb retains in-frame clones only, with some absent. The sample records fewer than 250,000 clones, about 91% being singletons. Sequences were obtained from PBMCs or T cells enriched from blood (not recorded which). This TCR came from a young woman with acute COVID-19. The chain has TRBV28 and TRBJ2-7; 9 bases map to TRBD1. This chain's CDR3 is CASVGGQGPHEQYF. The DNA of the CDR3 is TGTGCCAGCGTGGGGGGACAGGGTCCCCACGAGCAGTACTTC.